The 19 T cell receptor beta chains presented below share a single source sample, sequenced in a study of identical twins. MiXCR, applied by TCRdb to the 5' RACE reads, yields one record per CDR3 protein. Of hundreds of thousands of distinct CDR3 sequences detected, around 6.8% appear once; the ten largest clones hold 1.9%. The same sample was also used in a study of yellow fever vaccine responses in identical twins.

Source material: memory (CD45RO+) T cells sorted from blood. The receptors stem from a woman between 18 and 30 years old in good health.

This clonotype is a singleton in its sample. The chain joins TRBV19 to TRBJ2-5; TRBD1 agrees at 8 bases. CDR3 size: 15 residues. V lost 3 bases, J lost 4 bases, and 7 bases stayed unmatched. CDR1 LNHDA and CDR2 SQIVND come from the germline V gene (reference sequence). CDR3 coding DNA: TGTGCCAGTAGTATGTCAGGGGGCTTTCTAGAGACCCAGTACTTC. Its translation: CASSMSGGFLETQYF.

The chain has TRBV20-1 and TRBJ2-6; no reliable D call. Trimming stripped 3 bases from V and 0 bases from J, with 9 bases between. CDR3 size: 15 residues. From germline, CDR1 is DFQATT and CDR2 SNEGSKA (reference sequence). CDR3 nucleotides: TGCAGTGCTAGCCTACAACGCTCTGGGGCCAACGTCCTGACTTTC. Residues: CSASLQRSGANVLTF.

In this sample, this clonotype turned up a few times. V and J are TRBV20-1 and TRBJ2-7, with D perhaps TRBD1 or TRBD2 (7 bases each). CDR3 size: 13 residues. Germline CDR1 is DFQATT and CDR2 is SNEGSKA (reference sequence). V was shortened by 4 bases and J by 2 bases, with 12 bases between the two germline ends. CDR3 sequence: CSATGGGPYEQYF. CDR3 nucleotides: TGCAGTGCTACAGGGGGGGGACCCTACGAGCAGTACTTC.

This clonotype was recorded many times. The chain carries TRBV7-3 and TRBJ1-1; 8 nucleotides line up with TRBD1. The CDR3 runs to 13 residues. Losses at the gene ends were 0 bases for V and 10 bases for J; bases not matched to a gene: 4. Looked up from germline, CDR1 is SGHTA and CDR2 is FQGTGA. CDR3 loop: CASSLTTGGIAFF. The CDR3 bases are TGTGCCAGCAGCTTAACCACAGGGGGGATAGCTTTCTTT.

Ten or more counts support this clonotype. The chain is built from TRBV7-2 and TRBJ2-1, with 14 positions matching TRBD2. The CDR3 loop spans 15 amino acids. Germline lookup yields CDR1 SGHTA and CDR2 FQGNSA. Losses at the gene ends were 6 bases for V and 6 bases for J; bases not matched to a gene: 4. DNA of the CDR3: TGTGCCAGCAGATGGACTAGCGGGGGGACCAATGAGCAGTTCTTC. Its translation: CASRWTSGGTNEQFF.

This clonotype has just a few counts. The chain carries TRBV2 and TRBJ2-5; D gene unclear. This CDR3 region has 14 residues. Between the trimmed V and J ends, which lost 5 bases and 0 bases, there was a span of 10 bases. From germline, CDR1 is SNHLY and CDR2 FYNNEI. The CDR3 loop reads CASSLLKYQETQYF. The CDR3 coding sequence is TGTGCCAGCAGTCTCCTCAAGTACCAAGAGACCCAGTACTTC.

The CDR3 region has the DNA TGTGCCAGCACCCCGGGGACAGGGGTCGGCAATGAGCAGTTCTTC. The encoded protein is CASTPGTGVGNEQFF. The V gene is TRBV28, the J gene TRBJ2-1, with TRBD1 matching over 10 bases. From germline, CDR1 is MDHEN and CDR2 SYDVKM. The CDR3 is 15 amino acids. The J segment lost 6 bases and the V segment lost 7 bases, leaving 9 bases of the junction unmatched. The variable domain in full, completed from reference TRBV28 and TRBJ2-1, reads DVKVTQSSRYLVKRTGEKVFLECVQDMDHENMFWYRQDPGLGLRLIYFSYDVKMKEKGDIPEGYSVSREKKERFSLILESASTNQTSMYLCASTPGTGVGNEQFFGPGTRLTVL.

This clonotype appeared many times. The V gene is TRBV7-2, the J gene TRBJ1-5; no reliable D call. V shed 1 base and J shed 4 bases, with 5 bases lying between them. This CDR3 is built from 13 residues. Per the germline V gene, CDR1 is SGHTA and CDR2 is FQGNSA. In nucleotides, the CDR3 is TGTGCCAGCAGCTTAGGGGATAATCAGCCCCAGCATTTT. This sequence encodes CASSLGDNQPQHF.

There are many counts of this clonotype. The chain links TRBV4-3 to TRBJ2-1; 8 bases are shared with TRBD2. Germline V gene sequence: CDR1 LGHNA, CDR2 YSLEER. The V segment lost 0 bases and the J segment 6 bases; nucleotides outside the gene matches: 28. The CDR3 has 23 amino acids. In DNA, the CDR3 is TGCGCCAGCAGCCAAGATGCGCTAGCGGGTTTGGGTGTTGACCGGGGAGAGTTCAATGAGCAGTTCTTC. Amino acids: CASSQDALAGLGVDRGEFNEQFF.

The rearrangement joins TRBV20-1 to TRBJ2-4; 8 positions match TRBD2. The V gene end was trimmed by 7 bases and the J gene end by 0 bases; junction bases not matched to a gene: 5. The germline V gene has CDR1 DFQATT and CDR2 SNEGSKA (reference sequence). The CDR3 consists of 14 residues. The CDR3 region has the DNA TGCAGTGGAATAGCGGGGTCAGCCAAAAACATTCAGTACTTC. Its translation: CSGIAGSAKNIQYF.

V is TRBV7-9 and J is TRBJ1-4, with D hard to call. This CDR3 has 15 residues. The germline gives CDR1 SEHNR, CDR2 FQNEAQ (reference sequence). Trimming took off 5 bases at V and 7 bases at J, with 17 bases between the two ends. The CDR3 DNA follows: TGTGCCAGCAGCGCCCGGGCCGGGCAAGGTGAAAAACTGTTTTTT. Its translation is CASSARAGQGEKLFF.

The chain employs TRBV18 and TRBJ2-7, with D unclear. Germline lookup yields CDR1 KGHSH and CDR2 LQKENI. This CDR3 has 16 amino acids. Between the trimmed V and J ends, which lost 3 bases and 0 bases, there was a span of 15 bases. The chain's CDR3 is CASSPREPGSSYEQYF. The DNA for the CDR3 is TGTGCCAGCTCACCCAGAGAGCCCGGAAGCTCCTACGAGCAGTACTTC.

At least ten counts were recorded for this clonotype. The chain uses TRBV24-1 and TRBJ2-2, with TRBD1 matching 10 bases. With 4 bases clipped from V and 4 bases from J, the junction kept 5 bases outside the gene matches. CDR1 and CDR2 (germline): KGHDR, SFDVKD. The CDR3 is 16 amino acids. This chain's CDR3 is CATSDPTGGVTGELFF. CDR3 DNA: TGTGCCACCAGTGACCCGACAGGGGGCGTCACCGGGGAGCTGTTTTTT.

The V gene is TRBV7-9, the J gene TRBJ2-1; 9 bases are shared with TRBD1. Germline CDR1 and CDR2: SEHNR and FQNEAQ (reference sequence). The V and J ends lost 8 bases and 7 bases, in that order; junction bases with no gene match: 6. This CDR3 comprises 13 residues. CDR3 nucleotide sequence: TGTGCCAGCCCGGGACAGGGAAGGAATGAGCAGTTCTTC. This codes for CASPGQGRNEQFF.

This clonotype was seen a handful of times. The chain recombines TRBV5-1 with TRBJ2-5; D is possibly TRBD1 (6 bases). CDR1 and CDR2 (germline): SGHRS, YFSETQ. V lost 4 bases, J lost 1 base, and 14 bases lay in between. CDR3 length: 15 amino acids. In DNA form, the CDR3 reads TGCGCCAGCAGCCGACTTACAGGGAGCCAAGAGACCCAGTACTTC. Translation gives CASSRLTGSQETQYF.

This clonotype came up many times. CDR3 nucleotide sequence: TGCGCCAGCAGCTTGCTCTCGACAGCGAACACCGGGGAGCTGTTTTTT. Translating it yields CASSLLSTANTGELFF. This chain joins TRBV5-1 and TRBJ2-2; perhaps TRBD1 as D (5 bases). Germline CDR1 reads SGHRS; CDR2 reads YFSETQ. V lost 1 base and J 0 bases, leaving 10 bases between the germline ends. The CDR3 runs 16 residues.

This clonotype was observed a handful of times. The chain recombines TRBV10-3 with TRBJ2-2; no clear D gene. The germline V gene has CDR1 ENHRY and CDR2 SYGVKD. The CDR3 totals 15 residues. V lost 4 bases to trimming and J lost 5 bases, with 14 bases between them. The CDR3 nucleotides are TGTGCCATCAGTGCTCTTAGTGGCAAGACCGGGGAGCTGTTTTTT. It codes for CAISALSGKTGELFF.

The rearrangement uses TRBV18 and TRBJ2-5; TRBD2 is a possible D gene (5 bases). Germline CDR1 is KGHSH and CDR2 is LQKENI. The CDR3 extends over 14 amino acids. The V end lost 6 bases, the J end lost 2 bases, and 13 bases lay between the germline ends. CDR3 sequence reads: CASSPGSGQETQYF. The CDR3 DNA is TGTGCCAGCTCCCCAGGATCGGGGCAAGAGACCCAGTACTTC.

In this sample, this clonotype turned up a few times. The chain uses TRBV18 and TRBJ2-5; D uncertain. CDR1 and CDR2 from the germline V gene are KGHSH and LQKENI. V gave up 3 bases and J gave up 3 bases, with 5 bases separating them. This CDR3 comprises 12 residues. CDR3 sequence: CASSPEKETQYF. The CDR3 region has the DNA TGTGCCAGCTCACCCGAAAAAGAGACCCAGTACTTC.